The rows below give T cell receptor beta chains drawn from one sample of a study of T-cell memory formation after mild COVID-19. TCRdb re-called the 5' RACE reads through MiXCR, storing one row per CDR3 protein. The sample contains roughly 160,000 distinct CDR3 sequences, 9.5% to 13% of which appear only once. Sequenced sample: PBMCs or a T cell subset sorted from them (not recorded which). The receptors here all came from a man younger than 35 who had mild COVID-19 (a few samples of this study predate the infection). Cell type and time point are not known. CDR3s include the opening cysteine and the closing phenylalanine or tryptophan. D genes are given only for firm matches. Size values are once, few and many counts, or a class for expanded clones, and some rows have none.

V gene	clone size	D gene	J gene	CDR3 DNA	CDR3 protein
TRBV7-9	few	.	TRBJ1-1	TGTGCCAGCAGACGAATAAATGTCTACACTGAAGCTTTCTTT	CASRRINVYTEAFF
TRBV27	few	TRBD2	TRBJ2-3	TGTGCCAGCAGTTTATCGTCGGGACTAGTCCTAAATACGCAGTATTTT	CASSLSSGLVLNTQYF
TRBV11-3	few	TRBD2	TRBJ2-2	TGTGCCAGCAGCGGGGGACTAGCGGACGGGGAGCTGTTTTTT	CASSGGLADGELFF
TRBV10-3	few	TRBD1	TRBJ1-2	TGTGCCATCAGTGGAGACAGGGGGCTGGATGGCTACACCTTC	CAISGDRGLDGYTF
TRBV6-5	many	.	TRBJ1-1	TGTGCCAGCAGTTACTTAGTAGGCTCAGGATACACTGAAGCTTTCTTT	CASSYLVGSGYTEAFF
TRBV5-1	.	.	TRBJ2-1	TGCGCCAGCAGCCCCCCCGACGGATACAATGAGCAGTTCTTC	CASSPPDGYNEQFF
TRBV6-5	.	TRBD1	TRBJ1-5	TGTGCCAGCAGCTCGGACAGGGTGGGTGGTCAGCCCCAGCATTTT	CASSSDRVGGQPQHF
TRBV5-1	.	.	TRBJ2-5	TGCGCCAGCAGCTTAAGAGGGCGAGAGACCCAGTACTTC	CASSLRGRETQYF
TRBV10-3	many	.	TRBJ2-1	TGTGCCATCAGTGAACAGGCATACAATGAGCAGTTCTTC	CAISEQAYNEQFF
TRBV24-1	few	.	TRBJ2-4	TGTGCCACCAGTCAAGGGACTGCACTAGCCAAAAACATTCAGTACTTC	CATSQGTALAKNIQYF
TRBV25-1	.	.	TRBJ2-7	TGTGCCAGCAGTGAAGGCTACCGTACCTACGAGCAGTACTTC	CASSEGYRTYEQYF
TRBV7-2	few	.	TRBJ2-7	TGTGCCAGCAGCTTATTTGGCGGGTCCTACGAGCAGTACTTC	CASSLFGGSYEQYF
TRBV18	.	.	TRBJ2-5	TGTGCCAGCTCACCCCCGAACAGCCAAGAGACCCAGTACTTC	CASSPPNSQETQYF
TRBV2	few	TRBD2	TRBJ2-3	TGTGCCAGCAGTCCCTCAGGACTAGCGGGGGGCACAGATACGCAGTATTTT	CASSPSGLAGGTDTQYF
TRBV5-6	many	TRBD2	TRBJ2-5	TGTGCCAGCAGCTTGAGAGCCATGGGAGGGGAGACCCAGTACTTC	CASSLRAMGGETQYF
TRBV6-5	few	.	TRBJ2-3	TGTGCCAGCAGTTACCGAGGGCAGGGAGATACGCAGTATTTT	CASSYRGQGDTQYF